These 6 T cell receptor beta chains originate from one sample sequenced in a study of T-cell memory formation after mild COVID-19. Each CDR3 protein gets one entry after TCRdb re-called the 5' RACE reads with MiXCR. The table records roughly 370,000 distinct CDR3 sequences, about 17% of them present only once. Sequences were obtained from PBMCs or a T cell subset sorted from them (not recorded which). The origin of the receptors is a man aged 18 to 35 who had mild COVID-19 (a few samples of this study predate the infection). Cell type and time point are not known.

A word on this clonotype: A junction boundary mismatches the germline segment, possibly from a read error. This chain connects TRBV7-2 to TRBJ1-1; 8 positions agree with TRBD1. CDR1 is SGHTA, CDR2 FQGNSA, per germline. This CDR3 region has 20 residues. The CDR3 DNA follows: TGTGCCAGAAGCTCTCCTCCAGGGCACTATAGGACAGGGAGGTATGCTGAAGCTTTCTTT. Amino acids: CARSSPPGHYRTGRYAEAFF.

A few counts support this clonotype. The V gene is TRBV20-1, the J gene TRBJ1-1, with a tentative D call TRBD1 (5 bases). The V gene lost 5 bases and the J gene lost 3 bases, with 16 bases spanning the gap. Germline V lookup: CDR1 DFQATT, CDR2 SNEGSKA (reference sequence). The CDR3 length is 14 residues. Here the CDR3 reads CSAPSSGGYTEAFF. In DNA, the CDR3 is TGCAGTGCTCCCAGCTCGGGGGGTTACACTGAAGCTTTCTTT.

This clonotype was detected only a few times. The CDR3 DNA reads TGTGCCACCAGTGATTTCCCCACTAGCGGGGGGCCGAATGAGCAGTTCTTC. Its translation: CATSDFPTSGGPNEQFF. The chain links TRBV24-1 to TRBJ2-1; 12 positions agree with TRBD2. This CDR3 is 17 amino acids long. Germline loops: CDR1 KGHDR, CDR2 SFDVKD. The V segment lost 1 base and the J segment 7 bases; nucleotides outside the gene matches: 7.

This chain joins TRBV4-1 and TRBJ2-5; TRBD2 might be the D (5 bases). V lost 2 bases and J 5 bases, leaving 15 bases between the germline ends. CDR3 length equals 15 residues. The germline V gene encodes CDR1 MGHRA and CDR2 YSYEKL. The DNA of the CDR3 is TGCGCCAGCAGCCAAAGACACAGCGGCGGGGAGACCCAGTACTTC. Its protein product is CASSQRHSGGETQYF.

The CDR3 is CASSYSGASSYEQYF. The DNA for the CDR3 is TGTGCCAGCAGCTATAGCGGGGCCAGCTCCTACGAGCAGTACTTC. V gene TRBV11-2 combines with J gene TRBJ2-7; 8 bases map to TRBD2. The germline CDR1 and CDR2 sequences are SGHAT and FQNNGV. Trimming took 4 bases from V and 0 from J; bases not matched to a gene: 5. This CDR3 contains 15 residues.

A few counts support this clonotype. The chain links TRBV27 to TRBJ2-5; the D gene is possibly TRBD1 (5 bases). V dropped 3 bases and J dropped 1 base, with 15 bases sitting between them. This CDR3 is built from 16 residues. From germline, CDR1 is MNHEY and CDR2 SMNVEV (reference sequence). The CDR3 DNA sequence: TGTGCCAGCAGTTTTGGAGCCAGGGTGGCCCAAGAGACCCAGTACTTC. Translating it yields CASSFGARVAQETQYF.